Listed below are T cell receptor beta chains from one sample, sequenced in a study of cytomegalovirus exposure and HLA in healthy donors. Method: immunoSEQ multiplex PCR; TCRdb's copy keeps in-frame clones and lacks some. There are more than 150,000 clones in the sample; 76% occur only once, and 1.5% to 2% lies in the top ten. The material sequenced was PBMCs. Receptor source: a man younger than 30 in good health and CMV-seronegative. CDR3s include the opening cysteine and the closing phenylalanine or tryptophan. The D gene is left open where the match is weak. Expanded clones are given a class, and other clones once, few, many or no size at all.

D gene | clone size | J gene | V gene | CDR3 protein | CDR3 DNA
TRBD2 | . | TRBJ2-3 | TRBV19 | CASSPGTSGGNTQYF | TGTGCCAGTAGTCCGGGGACTAGCGGGGGGAATACGCAGTATTTT
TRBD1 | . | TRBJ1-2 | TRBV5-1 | CASSLGRDREYGYTF | TGCGCCAGCAGCTTGGGGCGGGACAGGGAATATGGCTACACCTTC
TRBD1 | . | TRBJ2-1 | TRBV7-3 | CASSLQGSNEQFF | TGTGCCAGCAGTTTACAGGGGAGTAATGAGCAGTTCTTC
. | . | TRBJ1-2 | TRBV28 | CASSYRDGYTF | TGTGCCAGCAGTTACAGGGACGGCTACACCTTC
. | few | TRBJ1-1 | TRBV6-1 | CASSEQLQGNTEAFF | TGTGCCAGCAGTGAGCAGCTACAGGGGAACACTGAAGCTTTCTTT
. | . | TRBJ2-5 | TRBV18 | CASSLRIFQETQYF | TGTGCCAGCTCACTGCGGATCTTTCAAGAGACCCAGTACTTC
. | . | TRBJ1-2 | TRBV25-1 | CASSEWGFGTAGAYGYTF | TGTGCCAGCAGTGAATGGGGCTTTGGGACGGCAGGGGCCTATGGCTACACCTTC
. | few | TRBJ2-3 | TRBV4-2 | CASSQAQDTQYF | TGTGCCAGCAGCCAAGCACAAGATACGCAGTATTTT
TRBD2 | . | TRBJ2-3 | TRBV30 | CAWELAGRGDTQYF | TGTGCCTGGGAGCTAGCGGGGAGGGGGGATACGCAGTATTTT
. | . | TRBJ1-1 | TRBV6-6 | CASSYERWNTEAFF | TGTGCCAGCAGTTACGAGCGGTGGAACACTGAAGCTTTCTTT
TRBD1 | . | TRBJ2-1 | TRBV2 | CASSEEGWGTGPYNEQFF | TGTGCCAGCAGTGAAGAGGGTTGGGGGACAGGGCCTTACAATGAGCAGTTCTTC
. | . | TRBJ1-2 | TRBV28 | CASSFHGGAYGYTF | TGTGCCAGCAGTTTCCACGGGGGGGCGTATGGCTACACCTTC
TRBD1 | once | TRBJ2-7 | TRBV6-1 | CASSESDRAAYEQYF | TGTGCCAGCAGTGAATCGGACAGGGCAGCCTACGAGCAGTACTTC
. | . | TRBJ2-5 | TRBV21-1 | CASTLGQSGYRSPQETQYF | TGTGCCAGCACCTTAGGACAGTCCGGATACCGTAGTCCTCAAGAGACCCAGTACTTC
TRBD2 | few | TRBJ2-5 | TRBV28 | CASRPQKRGGRETQYF | TGTGCCAGCAGGCCTCAAAAGCGGGGGGGCCGAGAGACCCAGTACTTC
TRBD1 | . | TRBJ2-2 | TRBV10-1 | CASSEQDRASNTGELFF | TGCGCCAGCAGTGAGCAGGACAGGGCCTCAAACACCGGGGAGCTGTTTTTT
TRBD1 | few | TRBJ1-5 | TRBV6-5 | CASGGAGGPFEPQHF | TGTGCCAGCGGGGGGGCAGGGGGCCCCTTTGAGCCCCAGCATTTT
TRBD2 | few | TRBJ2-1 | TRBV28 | CASSVTSGRAHNEQFF | TGTGCCAGCAGCGTTACTAGCGGGAGGGCCCACAATGAGCAGTTCTTC
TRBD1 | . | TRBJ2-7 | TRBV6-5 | CASSYGTGSSYEQYF | TGTGCCAGCAGTTACGGGACAGGGTCCTCCTACGAGCAGTACTTC
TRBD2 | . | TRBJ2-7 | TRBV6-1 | CASSDPAGGQEQYF | TGTGCCAGCAGTGACCCAGCGGGAGGGCAAGAGCAGTACTTC
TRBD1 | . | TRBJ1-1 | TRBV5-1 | CASSLGTELNTEAFF | TGCGCCAGCAGCTTAGGGACAGAGCTGAACACTGAAGCTTTCTTT
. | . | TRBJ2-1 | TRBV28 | CASRRSGLRYNEQFF | TGTGCCAGCAGGCGTTCGGGACTTCGCTACAATGAGCAGTTCTTC
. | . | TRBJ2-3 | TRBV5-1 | CASSLRGVTSTDTQYF | TGCGCCAGCAGCTTGAGGGGCGTTACTAGCACAGATACGCAGTATTTT
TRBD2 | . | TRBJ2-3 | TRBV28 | CASMAGGRSTDTQYF | TGTGCCAGCATGGCGGGGGGACGTAGCACAGATACGCAGTATTTT
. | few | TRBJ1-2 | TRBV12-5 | CASGPGGGYEGYTF | TGTGCTAGTGGCCCTGGGGGGGGGTACGAAGGCTACACCTTC
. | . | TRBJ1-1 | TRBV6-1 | CASSGQMNTEAFF | TGTGCCAGCAGTGGACAGATGAACACTGAAGCTTTCTTT
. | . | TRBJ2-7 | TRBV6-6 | CASSHLGGEYEQYF | TGTGCCAGCAGTCATCTAGGGGGGGAGTACGAGCAGTACTTC
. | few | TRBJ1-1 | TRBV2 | CASEGEMNTEAFF | TGTGCCTCAGAGGGAGAGATGAACACTGAAGCTTTCTTT
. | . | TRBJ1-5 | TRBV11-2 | CASSRDTGSNQPQHF | TGTGCCAGCAGCCGGGACACTGGTAGCAATCAGCCCCAGCATTTT
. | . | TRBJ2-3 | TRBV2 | CASGLQEREDTQYF | TGTGCCAGCGGCCTTCAGGAGAGGGAAGATACGCAGTATTTT
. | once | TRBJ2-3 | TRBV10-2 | CASSEISGNTDTQYF | TGCGCCAGCAGCGAAATTAGCGGCAACACAGATACGCAGTATTTT
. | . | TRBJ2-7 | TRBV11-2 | CASSLGDGGSYEQYF | TGTGCCAGCAGCTTAGGGGACGGGGGCTCCTACGAGCAGTACTTC
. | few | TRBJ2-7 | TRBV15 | CATSRGGAGSQQYF | TGTGCCACCAGCAGAGGTGGGGCCGGCAGTCAGCAGTACTTC
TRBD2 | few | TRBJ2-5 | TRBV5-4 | CASSSPGGQETQYF | TGTGCCAGCAGCTCCCCGGGGGGCCAAGAGACCCAGTACTTC
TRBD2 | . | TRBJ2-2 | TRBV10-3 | CAISEPSLGLAGVFGELFF | TGTGCCATCAGTGAGCCCTCTCTGGGACTAGCGGGAGTCTTTGGGGAGCTGTTTTTT
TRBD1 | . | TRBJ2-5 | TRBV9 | CASSSPRDRGGTQYF | TGTGCCAGCAGCTCCCCCCGGGACAGGGGGGGGACCCAGTACTTC
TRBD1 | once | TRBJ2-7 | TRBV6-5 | CASTTGQGSYEQYF | TGTGCCAGCACAACGGGACAGGGGTCCTACGAGCAGTACTTC
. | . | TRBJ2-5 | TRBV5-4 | CASSLESSTGETQYF | TGTGCCAGCAGCTTGGAAAGTTCTACAGGGGAGACCCAGTACTTC
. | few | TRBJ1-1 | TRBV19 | CASSKPRNTEAFF | TGTGCCAGTAGTAAGCCTCGGAACACTGAAGCTTTCTTT
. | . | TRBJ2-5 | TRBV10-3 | CAISGTAQETQYF | TGTGCCATCAGTGGGACTGCGCAAGAGACCCAGTACTTC
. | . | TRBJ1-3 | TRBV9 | CASSELGGSGNTIYF | TGTGCCAGCAGCGAACTAGGGGGTTCTGGAAACACCATATATTTT
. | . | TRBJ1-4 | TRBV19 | CASSIIQGREKLFF | TGTGCCAGTAGTATAATCCAGGGCAGGGAAAAACTGTTTTTT
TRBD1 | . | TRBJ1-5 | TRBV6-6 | CAASSYRGQGPQHF | TGTGCCGCCTCGTCCTACAGGGGCCAGGGGCCCCAGCATTTT
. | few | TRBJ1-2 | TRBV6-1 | CASIPPGGYYGYTF | TGTGCCAGCATTCCCCCCGGGGGGTACTATGGCTACACCTTC
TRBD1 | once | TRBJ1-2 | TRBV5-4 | CASSNGQGLSGGYTF | TGTGCCAGCAGCAATGGACAGGGCCTTTCTGGCGGCTACACCTTC
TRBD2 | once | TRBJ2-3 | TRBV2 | CASSDSGTSTDTQYF | TGTGCCAGCAGCGATAGCGGGACTAGCACAGATACGCAGTATTTT
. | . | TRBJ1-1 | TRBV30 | CAWTHGGWTEAFF | TGTGCCTGGACGCACGGCGGTTGGACTGAAGCTTTCTTT
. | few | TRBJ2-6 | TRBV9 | CASSVSFGSGANVLTF | TGTGCCAGCAGCGTTTCATTCGGCTCTGGGGCCAACGTCCTGACTTTC
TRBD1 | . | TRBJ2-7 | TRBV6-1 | CASSAGTGGSYEQYF | TGTGCCAGCAGTGCCGGGACAGGGGGTTCCTACGAGCAGTACTTC
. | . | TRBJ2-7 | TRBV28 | CASSWGLTEQYF | TGTGCCAGCAGTTGGGGACTGACCGAGCAGTACTTC
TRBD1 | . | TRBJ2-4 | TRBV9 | CASSGDRNIQYF | TGTGCCAGCAGCGGGGACAGAAACATTCAGTACTTC
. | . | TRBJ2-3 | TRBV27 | CASRSLESATDTQYF | TGTGCCAGCAGGTCCCTGGAGTCAGCCACAGATACGCAGTATTTT
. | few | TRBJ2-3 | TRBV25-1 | CASSFSDTQYF | TGTGCCAGCAGCTTCAGTGATACGCAGTATTTT
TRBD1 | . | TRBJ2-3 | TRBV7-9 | CASSSGTGETDTQYF | TGTGCCAGCAGCTCCGGGACAGGTGAGACAGATACGCAGTATTTT
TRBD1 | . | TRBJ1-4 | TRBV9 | CASSVGTGGNEKLFF | TGTGCCAGCAGCGTAGGAACAGGGGGGAATGAAAAACTGTTTTTT
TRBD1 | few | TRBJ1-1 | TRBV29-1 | CSVFDRVATEAFF | TGCAGCGTATTTGACAGGGTTGCCACTGAAGCTTTCTTT
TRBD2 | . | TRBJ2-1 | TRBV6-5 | CASTASGSGYEQFF | TGTGCCAGCACCGCTAGCGGGAGTGGTTATGAGCAGTTCTTC
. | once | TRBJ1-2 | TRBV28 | CASSLSRQGYGYTF | TGTGCCAGCAGTTTGTCTCGTCAGGGGTATGGCTACACCTTC
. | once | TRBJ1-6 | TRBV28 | CASSSGGSSYNSPLHF | TGTGCCAGCAGCTCTGGGGGGAGCTCCTATAATTCACCCCTCCACTTT
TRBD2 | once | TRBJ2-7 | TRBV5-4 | CASSFGGESSYEQYF | TGTGCCAGCAGCTTTGGGGGGGAAAGCTCCTACGAGCAGTACTTC